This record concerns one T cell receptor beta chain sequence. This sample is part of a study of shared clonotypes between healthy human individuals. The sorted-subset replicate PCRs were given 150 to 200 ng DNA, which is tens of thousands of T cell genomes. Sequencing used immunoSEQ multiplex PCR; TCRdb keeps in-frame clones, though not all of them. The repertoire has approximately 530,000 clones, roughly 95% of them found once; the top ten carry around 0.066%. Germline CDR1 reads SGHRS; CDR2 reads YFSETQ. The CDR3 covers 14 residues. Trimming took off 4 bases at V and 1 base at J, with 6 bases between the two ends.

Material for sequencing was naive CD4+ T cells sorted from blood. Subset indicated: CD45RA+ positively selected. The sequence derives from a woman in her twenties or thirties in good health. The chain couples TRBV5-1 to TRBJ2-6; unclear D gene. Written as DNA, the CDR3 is TGCGCCAGCAGCGTCACTTCTGGGGCCAACGTCCTGACTTTC. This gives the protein CASSVTSGANVLTF.